The 26 T cell receptor beta chains in this list originate from one sample, sequenced in a study of siplizumab effects on memory and regulatory T cells. The method was immunoSEQ multiplex PCR; TCRdb's version includes in-frame clones alone and lacks a portion of them. The sample lists under 150,000 clones; 90% to 95% were seen once. Source material: non-Treg CD4+ T cells sorted from blood. These receptors all stem from a human donor in good health.

The CDR3 reads CASRAQGAGTEAFF. DNA of the CDR3: TGTGCCAGCAGGGCTCAGGGAGCCGGCACTGAAGCTTTCTTT. The V and J genes are TRBV6-6 and TRBJ1-1; weak D call: TRBD1 (5 bases). The CDR3 is made up of 14 amino acids. V gave up 6 bases and J gave up 4 bases, with 15 bases separating them. Germline assignment: CDR1 MNHNY and CDR2 SVGAGI (reference sequence).

CDR3 protein: CASSLAVDRDYGYTF. The CDR3 DNA reads as TGTGCCAGCAGCTTAGCCGTTGACAGGGACTATGGCTACACCTTC. The chain is built from TRBV7-2 and TRBJ1-2; 7 nucleotides line up with TRBD1. This CDR3 has 15 residues. With V trimmed by 0 bases and J by 3 bases, 4 bases remained unmatched. CDR1 and CDR2 from the germline V gene are SGHTA and FQGNSA.

V is TRBV7-9 and J is TRBJ2-7, with D possibly being TRBD2 (6 bases). Germline assignment: CDR1 SEHNR and CDR2 FQNEAQ (reference sequence). The V gene lost 6 bases and the J gene lost 5 bases, with 23 bases spanning the gap. The CDR3 contains 16 residues. CDR3 DNA: TGTGCCAGCAGTCCAGAGCCGGGACGCGGGGCCCACGAGCAGTACTTC. Protein: CASSPEPGRGAHEQYF. The variable domain in full, with the rest retrieved from reference TRBV7-9 and TRBJ2-7, is DTGVSQNPRHKITKRGQNVTFRCDPISEHNRLYWYRQTLGQGPEFLTYFQNEAQLEKSRLLSDRFSAERPKGSFSTLEIQRTEQGDSAMYLCASSPEPGRGAHEQYFGPGTRLTVT.

J is TRBJ2-2 and V is TRBV6-5, with a tentative D call TRBD1 (6 bases). Deletions cut 4 bases from V and 6 bases from J, with 15 bases between. The CDR3 has 15 amino acids. Germline V gene lookup returns CDR1 MNHEY and CDR2 SVGAGI. The CDR3 spells CASSSQGRRAGELFF. CDR3 bases: TGTGCCAGCAGTTCGCAGGGGCGTCGCGCCGGGGAGCTGTTTTTT.

V is TRBV7-9 and J is TRBJ2-1, with 9 bases fitting TRBD2. Germline values: CDR1 SEHNR, CDR2 FQNEAQ (reference sequence). The CDR3 runs to 17 residues. Trimming at V came to 5 bases and at J to 4 bases, leaving 12 bases not matched to a gene. Here the CDR3 DNA reads TGTGCCAGCAGCCCACAAACGGGGCGGGGGGGTTACAATGAGCAGTTCTTC. Translation gives CASSPQTGRGGYNEQFF.

This chain connects TRBV5-4 to TRBJ2-6, with 7 bases fitting TRBD1. After removal of 4 bases from V and 1 base from J, the junction contained 5 bases not matched to a gene. Looked up from germline, CDR1 is SGHNT and CDR2 is YYREEE (reference sequence). The CDR3 has 16 amino acids. CDR3 in DNA: TGTGCCAGCAGCCCCAAGACAGGGTCTGGGGCCAACGTCCTGACTTTC. Translated, it gives CASSPKTGSGANVLTF.

In nucleotides, the CDR3 is TGTGCCAGCAGCAAGAACAGGGATACTGAAGCTTTCTTT. This codes for CASSKNRDTEAFF. This chain connects TRBV5-8 to TRBJ1-1; D might be TRBD1 (6 bases). CDR3 length: 13 residues. V gave up 4 bases and J gave up 5 bases, with 12 bases separating them. Germline V CDR1 and CDR2: SGHTS, YDEGEE.

This clone was seen just once. This chain's CDR3 is CASMDSNTGELFF. The CDR3 DNA is TGCGCCAGTATGGACAGCAACACCGGGGAGCTGTTTTTT. The chain links TRBV5-1 to TRBJ2-2; maybe TRBD1 (6 bases). The germline V gene has CDR1 SGHRS and CDR2 YFSETQ. This CDR3 is 13 amino acids long. The germline V and J ends were trimmed by 8 bases and 2 bases, with 10 bases remaining between them. The full variable domain, completed using reference TRBV5-1 and TRBJ2-2, is KAGVTQTPRYLIKTRGQQVTLSCSPISGHRSVSWYQQTPGQGLQFLFEYFSETQRNKGNFPGRFSGRQFSNSRSEMNVSTLELGDSALYLCASMDSNTGELFFGEGSRLTVL.

The gene calls are TRBV7-9 and TRBJ1-3; D may be TRBD1 (5 bases). Germline V gene lookup returns CDR1 SEHNR and CDR2 FQNEAQ (reference sequence). The CDR3 sequence is 15 residues long. V lost 7 bases, J lost 2 bases, and 15 bases lay in between. The DNA of the CDR3 is TGTGCCAGCAACTCCCGGGGCTTGCCTGGAAACACCATATATTTT. It codes for CASNSRGLPGNTIYF.

This clone was seen only once. The chain recombines TRBV2 with TRBJ2-1, with 11 positions matching TRBD2. The germline V gene has CDR1 SNHLY and CDR2 FYNNEI. The trim removed 5 bases at V and 2 bases at J, leaving 2 bases unmatched. This CDR3 contains 15 residues. The CDR3 protein is CASSSSGGTYNEQFF. The CDR3 DNA sequence: TGTGCCAGCAGTTCTAGCGGGGGGACCTACAATGAGCAGTTCTTC.

The genes are TRBV10-1 and TRBJ2-3; 7 bases are shared with TRBD2. The CDR3 spans 16 residues. V was pared by 4 bases and J by 4 bases, with 11 bases of the junction left unmatched. In germline, CDR1 is WNHNN, CDR2 SYGVQD (reference sequence). CDR3: CASSVWAGEGPDTQYF. DNA of the CDR3: TGCGCCAGCAGTGTTTGGGCGGGAGAAGGGCCAGATACGCAGTATTTT.

The J gene is TRBJ2-7, the V gene TRBV5-8, with D perhaps being TRBD1 or TRBD2 (5 bases each). This CDR3 has 15 amino acids. Germline CDR1 SGHTS, CDR2 YDEGEE. The V end was cut by 0 bases, the J end by 3 bases, with 13 bases between. CDR3 residues: CASSLGGGSFYEQYF. The CDR3 DNA sequence: TGTGCCAGCAGCTTGGGTGGGGGAAGCTTCTACGAGCAGTACTTC.

V usage is TRBV5-5 and J usage is TRBJ1-4; 8 nucleotides align to TRBD1. There are 13 residues in the CDR3. V shed 4 bases and J 6 bases; nucleotides not matched to a gene: 2. The germline V gene encodes CDR1 SGHKS and CDR2 YYEKEE (reference sequence). Here the CDR3 reads CASSTTGDEKLFF. The CDR3 nucleotides are TGTGCCAGCAGCACGACAGGGGATGAAAAACTGTTTTTT. The variable domain in full, with the rest retrieved from reference TRBV5-5 and TRBJ1-4, is DAGVTQSPTHLIKTRGQQVTLRCSPISGHKSVSWYQQVLGQGPQFIFQYYEKEERGRGNFPDRFSARQFPNYSSELNVNALLLGDSALYLCASSTTGDEKLFFGSGTQLSVL.

The J gene is TRBJ1-3, the V gene TRBV5-1, with TRBD1 matching 9 bases. V gave up 4 bases and J gave up 0 bases; unmatched junction bases: 8. The CDR3 runs 17 residues. CDR1 and CDR2 from the germline V gene are SGHRS and YFSETQ. The CDR3 sequence is CASSRWTGESSGNTIYF. Here the CDR3 DNA reads TGCGCCAGCAGCCGATGGACAGGGGAGAGCTCTGGAAACACCATATATTTT.

The chain carries TRBV6-5 and TRBJ1-2; D gene uncertain. Looked up from germline, CDR1 is MNHEY and CDR2 is SVGAGI. V lost 0 bases, J lost 2 bases, and 4 bases lay in between. The CDR3 has 13 residues. In DNA form, the CDR3 reads TGTGCCAGCAGTTACTCGCGGAACTATGGCTACACCTTC. Encoded protein: CASSYSRNYGYTF.

The chain recombines TRBV11-1 with TRBJ1-2; 11 nucleotides line up with TRBD1. The CDR3 consists of 15 residues. V lost 5 bases and J lost 4; bases outside the gene matches: 6. Germline loops: CDR1 SGHAT, CDR2 FQDESV (reference sequence). The CDR3 reads CASSNRDRGSYGYTF. The CDR3 DNA follows: TGTGCCAGCAGCAACCGGGACAGGGGGTCCTATGGCTACACCTTC.

The chain is built from TRBV20-1 and TRBJ1-2; no firm D call. Germline V gene sequence: CDR1 DFQATT, CDR2 SNEGSKA (reference sequence). This CDR3 contains 11 residues. V was shortened by 2 bases and J by 4 bases, with 5 bases between the two germline ends. The CDR3 region is CSARSSYGYTF. The CDR3 DNA is TGCAGTGCTAGATCCAGCTATGGCTACACCTTC.

The rearrangement uses TRBV9 and TRBJ1-2; D is undetermined. The germline gives CDR1 SGDLS, CDR2 YYNGEE. With 0 bases removed from V and 4 bases from J, the gap between germline ends came to 10 bases. The CDR3 runs to 14 residues. CDR3 sequence (DNA): TGTGCCAGCAGCGTAGATCCGGAAGGCTATGGCTACACCTTC. Amino acid sequence: CASSVDPEGYGYTF.

The rearrangement uses TRBV5-1 and TRBJ2-2; D gene unclear. V lost 0 bases and J lost 0, with 9 bases in between. The CDR3 consists of 16 residues. Looked up from germline, CDR1 is SGHRS and CDR2 is YFSETQ. Here the CDR3 DNA reads TGCGCCAGCAGCTTGGGGCCTACTCCGAACACCGGGGAGCTGTTTTTT. Amino acid sequence: CASSLGPTPNTGELFF. The full variable domain, completed using reference TRBV5-1 and TRBJ2-2, is KAGVTQTPRYLIKTRGQQVTLSCSPISGHRSVSWYQQTPGQGLQFLFEYFSETQRNKGNFPGRFSGRQFSNSRSEMNVSTLELGDSALYLCASSLGPTPNTGELFFGEGSRLTVL.

The rearrangement joins TRBV4-2 to TRBJ2-7; TRBD1 matches 7 bases. V was clipped by 0 bases and J by 2 bases; unmatched bases: 7. This CDR3 has 16 residues. In germline, CDR1 is LGHNA, CDR2 YNFKEQ. The CDR3 sequence: CASSQDTTGATYEQYF. The CDR3 region has the DNA TGTGCCAGCAGCCAAGATACTACAGGGGCGACCTACGAGCAGTACTTC.

This chain links TRBV6-5 with TRBJ2-6, with D uncertain. Trimming stripped 2 bases from V and 2 bases from J, with 1 base between. CDR3 size: 13 residues. CDR1 MNHEY and CDR2 SVGAGI come from the germline V gene. The CDR3 coding sequence is TGTGCCAGCAGTTACCCTGGGGCCAACGTCCTGACTTTC. Amino acid sequence: CASSYPGANVLTF.

The chain joins TRBV7-2 to TRBJ2-7, with TRBD1 identical over 7 bases. Losses at the gene ends were 1 base for V and 3 bases for J; bases not matched to a gene: 6. Germline assignment: CDR1 SGHTA and CDR2 FQGNSA. The CDR3 spans 15 residues. The CDR3 region is CASSLGHRGFYEQYF. CDR3 DNA sequence: TGTGCCAGCAGCTTAGGCCACAGGGGATTCTACGAGCAGTACTTC.

This clone showed up just a few times. The V and J genes are TRBV19 and TRBJ1-5; TRBD1 is a possible D gene (6 bases). The CDR3 consists of 16 residues. CDR1 and CDR2 from the germline V gene are LNHDA and SQIVND (reference sequence). V was cut by 5 bases and J by 0 bases, with 14 bases left in between. The CDR3 here is CASSSTGQPSNQPQHF. The CDR3 DNA reads TGTGCCAGTAGTTCGACGGGACAACCTAGCAATCAGCCCCAGCATTTT.

The rearrangement uses TRBV11-3 and TRBJ1-6; 7 bases fit TRBD1. Germline trimming cut 5 bases from V and 8 bases from J; bases unmatched to any gene: 6. Per germline, CDR1 SGHNT and CDR2 YENEEA. The CDR3 contains 14 residues. The CDR3 is CASSQGGIYSPLHF. CDR3 in DNA: TGTGCCAGCAGCCAGGGGGGCATTTATTCACCCCTCCACTTT.

The rearrangement uses TRBV6-5 and TRBJ2-1, with 9 bases aligning to TRBD1. There are 14 residues in the CDR3. CDR1 MNHEY and CDR2 SVGAGI come from the germline V gene. J was trimmed by 3 bases and V by 7 bases; bases with no gene match: 4. The chain's CDR3 is CASTRDRVYNEQFF. Written as DNA, the CDR3 is TGTGCCAGCACCAGGGACAGGGTCTACAATGAGCAGTTCTTC.

The table lists this clone with a few counts. This chain connects TRBV29-1 to TRBJ1-1; 7 bases are shared with TRBD1. Per germline, CDR1 SQVTM and CDR2 ANQGSEA. The ends lost 1 base at V and 0 bases at J; junction bases unmatched: 2. The CDR3 loop spans 14 amino acids. The CDR3 sequence: CSVEATGLNTEAFF. The CDR3, as DNA: TGCAGCGTTGAAGCGACAGGGTTGAACACTGAAGCTTTCTTT.